The rows below give T cell receptor beta chains drawn from one sample of a study of blood T cell repertoires in COVID-19. Clones were read by immunoSEQ multiplex PCR, and TCRdb kept only the in-frame ones, dropping some. The sample holds 60,000 to 95,000 clones; roughly 70% are singletons and the top ten take just over 2.5%. The specimen sequenced was peripheral blood. These receptors all stem from a human donor with acute or convalescent COVID-19. The donor label of this sample is uncertain. The CDR3 runs from the conserved cysteine through the conserved F or W. A D gene is named only where the DNA matches it firmly. The size entry is marked missing in some rows and otherwise reads once, few, many or a size class.

j_call v_call clone_size d_call cdr3_nt cdr3_aa
TRBJ2-1 TRBV18 . TRBD2 TGTGCCAGCTCACAAGCGGGGGCTGAGCAGTTCTTC CASSQAGAEQFF
TRBJ2-6 TRBV6-2/TRBV6-3 once . TGTGCCAGCAGTTACGCTTCTACCTCTGGGGCCAACGTCCTGACTTTC CASSYASTSGANVLTF
TRBJ1-5 TRBV28 . . TGTGCCAGCAGTTACGGACAGTATAGCAATCAGCCCCAGCATTTT CASSYGQYSNQPQHF
TRBJ2-5 TRBV28 . . TGTGCCAGCAGTCTACCGGGCCACGGGGGGACCCAGTACTTC CASSLPGHGGTQYF
TRBJ2-2 TRBV7-2 . . TGTGCCAGCAGCTTTTCAGGGGCCGGGGAGCTGTTTTTT CASSFSGAGELFF
TRBJ2-6 TRBV7-2 once . TGTGCCAGCAGCTTAGTTAGAGCGTCTGGGGCCAACGTCCTGACTTTC CASSLVRASGANVLTF
TRBJ1-3 TRBV6-5 . . TGTGCCAGCAGGTCCACCGGGACACTAGGAAACACCATATATTTT CASRSTGTLGNTIYF
TRBJ1-1 TRBV12-3/TRBV12-4 . . TGTGCCAGCCTGCCCGGGTCTAACACTGAAGCTTTCTTT CASLPGSNTEAFF
TRBJ2-2 TRBV7-2 few TRBD2 TGTGCCAGCAGGAGCGGGGGGGCCAACACCGGGGAGCTGTTTTTT CASRSGGANTGELFF
TRBJ2-7 TRBV10-3 once TRBD2 TGTGCCATCAGGGACTCCCATTTGGAGCGGGATATGGGGGAGCAGTACTTC CAIRDSHLERDMGEQYF
TRBJ2-3 TRBV6-5 . . TGTGCCAGCAGTTACTCGGGCGATAAAGACACAGATACGCAGTATTTT CASSYSGDKDTDTQYF
TRBJ1-5 TRBV6-5 . . TGTGCCAGCAGCGAGGGGGTATTTGGCAATCAGCCCCAGCATTTT CASSEGVFGNQPQHF
TRBJ1-5 TRBV7-9 . . TGTGCCAGCAGCTTAGGATCCACGGGCAATCAGCCCCAGCATTTT CASSLGSTGNQPQHF
TRBJ1-2 TRBV7-8 . . TGTGCCAGCAGCCCTTGGGACTACGAAGGCTATGGCTACACCTTC CASSPWDYEGYGYTF
TRBJ2-4 TRBV5-1 . . TGCGCCAGCAGCTCAGACAGGGCCAAAAACATTCAGTACTTC CASSSDRAKNIQYF
TRBJ1-3 TRBV18 . TRBD1 TGTGCCAGCTCACCACAAACTCCACAGGGGGCCAGAAACACCATATATTTT CASSPQTPQGARNTIYF
TRBJ1-2 TRBV12-3/TRBV12-4 . . TGTGCCAGCAGCCTAAACAGGCAGGGTGGCTACACCTTC CASSLNRQGGYTF
TRBJ1-6 TRBV18 once . TGTGCCAGCTCACCAGCAGGGGATAAGCCCTCCCCCCGCGATTATAATTCACCCCTCCACTTT CASSPAGDKPSPRDYNSPLHF
TRBJ1-2 TRBV28 . . TGTGCCAGCAGTTTATCAAATTATGGCTACACCTTC CASSLSNYGYTF
TRBJ2-7 TRBV7-2 . TRBD2 TGTGCCAGCAGCTTAGCTAGCGGGGCCTCCTACGAGCAGTACTTC CASSLASGASYEQYF
TRBJ1-2 TRBV7-2 . . TGTGCCAGCAGCTTCAGCGGGCCAGAGCGTTATGGCTACACCTTC CASSFSGPERYGYTF
TRBJ2-7 TRBV7-9 . . TGTGCCAGCAGCTTAGGGCAGGGGTCTGGGGTCTACGAGCAGTACTTC CASSLGQGSGVYEQYF
TRBJ1-3 TRBV28 . TRBD1 TGTGCCAGCAGTCCGGCCGCCGGGACAGGGAGAAACACCATATATTTT CASSPAAGTGRNTIYF